The 28 T cell receptor beta chains in this list originate from one sample, sequenced in a study of CD8 T cells in ankylosing spondylitis. Each CDR3 protein gets one entry after TCRdb re-called the 5' RACE reads with MiXCR. The sample lists 180,000 or so distinct CDR3 sequences, more than 9% occurring once. The sample comprised blood, either unsorted or a sorted T cell fraction (not recorded which). Receptors originate from a male donor with ankylosing spondylitis or in good health (not recorded which).

This chain links TRBV6-1 with TRBJ2-3; 10 bases are shared with TRBD1. CDR1 is MNHNS and CDR2 is SASEGT in the germline V gene. The CDR3 length is 15 residues. The V and J ends lost 7 bases and 6 bases, in that order; junction bases with no gene match: 10. In nucleotides, the CDR3 is TGTGCCAGCAACACCTTAGGACAGGGGGGGGATACGCAGTATTTT. It is translated as CASNTLGQGGDTQYF.

The sample holds many counts of this clonotype. The V call is TRBV10-2, the J call TRBJ1-1; 8 bases line up with TRBD1. The trim removed 4 bases at V and 5 bases at J, leaving 9 bases unmatched. There are 15 residues in the CDR3. The germline V gene has CDR1 WSHSY and CDR2 SAAADI. The CDR3 here is CASSGGQGGRTEAFF. The CDR3 DNA reads TGCGCCAGCAGTGGTGGACAGGGCGGAAGAACTGAAGCTTTCTTT.

This clonotype was detected ten times or more. The V call is TRBV25-1, the J call TRBJ1-2; 10 positions match TRBD1. This CDR3 is built from 16 residues. The germline gives CDR1 MGHDK, CDR2 SYGVNS. V dropped 0 bases and J dropped 2; count of bases not matched to a gene: 3. The CDR3 loop reads CASSEYGQGGNYGYTF. The CDR3 bases are TGTGCCAGCAGTGAATATGGACAGGGGGGCAACTATGGCTACACCTTC.

The sample holds a few counts of this clonotype. The rearrangement uses TRBV6-1 and TRBJ2-7, with 11 nucleotides matching TRBD2. Germline loops: CDR1 MNHNS, CDR2 SASEGT. This CDR3 has 15 residues. Trimming at V came to 6 bases and at J to 7 bases, leaving 11 bases not matched to a gene. The DNA for the CDR3 is TGTGCCAGCAGGGAGTTACTAGCGGGAGTAGGAGAGCAGTACTTC. Protein: CASRELLAGVGEQYF.

DNA for the CDR3: TGTGCCAGCAGCTCCGGACAGGGGGAAGCCGGGGAGCTGTTTTTT. Its translation: CASSSGQGEAGELFF. The chain combines TRBV7-9 with TRBJ2-2; 10 bases map to TRBD1. The germline CDR1 and CDR2 sequences are SEHNR and FQNEAQ (reference sequence). Trimming at V came to 4 bases and at J to 6 bases, leaving 5 bases not matched to a gene. The CDR3 is made up of 15 amino acids.

This chain uses TRBV7-2 with TRBJ2-2; D unresolved. Germline values: CDR1 SGHTA, CDR2 FQGNSA. V lost 1 base and J lost 5, with 11 bases in between. This CDR3 region has 15 residues. The CDR3 loop is CASSLGITLTGELFF. CDR3 bases: TGTGCCAGCAGCTTAGGGATCACTCTTACCGGGGAGCTGTTTTTT.

The chain carries TRBV5-1 and TRBJ2-5; a weak D match, TRBD2 (5 bases). The CDR3 is 16 residues long. Trimming shortened V by 0 bases and J by 4 bases, and 16 bases separated the two germline ends. The germline V gene has CDR1 SGHRS and CDR2 YFSETQ. The DNA of the CDR3 is TGCGCCAGCAGCTTGGAAGGACTGGTGGTGGGAGAGACCCAGTACTTC. Translated: CASSLEGLVVGETQYF.

This clonotype was seen ten or more times. V and J are TRBV5-1 and TRBJ2-7; D is unresolved. Germline V CDR1 and CDR2: SGHRS, YFSETQ. CDR3 size: 14 residues. V was trimmed by 0 bases and J by 0 bases, leaving 7 bases between them. CDR3 bases: TGCGCCAGCAGCTTGGAAGCGCACTCCTACGAGCAGTACTTC. It is translated as CASSLEAHSYEQYF.

The sample holds many counts of this clonotype. The chain combines TRBV3-1 with TRBJ2-3; the D gene is possibly TRBD2 (5 bases). Germline assignment: CDR1 LGHDT and CDR2 YNNKEL (reference sequence). CDR3 length equals 17 residues. Trimming cost V 0 bases and J 0 bases, with 13 bases left between them. DNA of the CDR3: TGTGCCAGCAGCCAAGACCCCAGCGGAGCTAGCACAGATACGCAGTATTTT. As protein: CASSQDPSGASTDTQYF.

This clonotype was seen many times. The genes are TRBV27 and TRBJ1-1; a weak D match, TRBD1 (5 bases). Germline lookup yields CDR1 MNHEY and CDR2 SMNVEV (reference sequence). Trimming took off 5 bases at V and 14 bases at J, with 18 bases between the two ends. This CDR3 comprises 12 residues. As DNA, the CDR3 is TGTGCCAGCAGTAACTGGGGCGGCTTGTTGTTCTTT. Translating it yields CASSNWGGLLFF.

The V and J genes are TRBV29-1 and TRBJ1-3, with 7 bases matching TRBD1. Germline values: CDR1 SQVTM, CDR2 ANQGSEA. V was pared by 5 bases and J by 0 bases, with 4 bases of the junction left unmatched. The CDR3 is made up of 14 amino acids. The CDR3 sequence: CSVIWDSSGNTIYF. The DNA of the CDR3 is TGCAGCGTTATCTGGGACAGCTCTGGAAACACCATATATTTT.

This clonotype was seen repeatedly, ten times or more. V is TRBV6-5 and J is TRBJ2-5; 11 bases map to TRBD2. Germline V CDR1 and CDR2: MNHEY, SVGAGI. V lost 2 bases, J lost 1 base, and 9 bases stayed unmatched. The CDR3 is 18 residues long. CDR3 nucleotides: TGTGCCAGCAGTTACAAAACCGGGACTAGCGGAGGCCAAGAGACCCAGTACTTC. This translates into CASSYKTGTSGGQETQYF.

This clonotype appeared many times. This chain uses TRBV5-1 with TRBJ2-3, with D hard to call. The CDR3 covers 12 residues. Trimming cost V 5 bases and J 5 bases, with 9 bases left between them. CDR1 is SGHRS and CDR2 is YFSETQ in the germline V gene. CDR3: CASRTEVDTQYF. The CDR3 DNA reads as TGCGCCAGCAGGACGGAAGTAGATACGCAGTATTTT.

Turning to this clonotype: A much larger clone differs from this one at a single base, so this may be a read error. The chain couples TRBV20-1 to TRBJ1-5, with TRBD1 identical over 9 bases. Germline V CDR1 and CDR2: DFQATT, SNEGSKA (reference sequence). V lost 1 base to trimming and J lost 10 bases; unmatched junction nucleotides: 8. The CDR3 consists of 14 residues. The CDR3 region has the DNA TGCAGTGCTAGAGTACAGGGGGCAGAACACCCCCAGCATTTT. It translates to CSARVQGAEHPQHF.

This clonotype was seen ten or more times. The CDR3 sequence is CASSELSSGRYNYEQFF. CDR3 DNA: TGTGCCAGCAGTGAATTGTCTAGCGGGAGGTACAACTATGAGCAGTTCTTC. This chain links TRBV25-1 with TRBJ2-1; TRBD2 matches at 11 bases. CDR1 is MGHDK and CDR2 is SYGVNS in the germline V gene. The J segment lost 8 bases and the V segment lost 1 base, leaving 10 bases of the junction unmatched. This CDR3 is 17 amino acids long.

This clonotype was counted at least ten times. This CDR3 reads CASSVWGDEQFF. DNA of the CDR3: TGTGCCAGCAGCGTATGGGGGGATGAGCAGTTCTTC. This rearrangement joins TRBV9 to TRBJ2-1, with D perhaps TRBD2 (6 bases). There are 12 residues in the CDR3. The germline gives CDR1 SGDLS, CDR2 YYNGEE. Trimming removed 1 base at V and 8 bases at J, with 7 bases between.

The chain recombines TRBV5-1 with TRBJ1-6; no clear D gene. Germline V gene lookup returns CDR1 SGHRS and CDR2 YFSETQ. The CDR3 loop spans 16 amino acids. Trimming left V 3 bases short and J 9 bases short, with 19 bases between. The CDR3 sequence: CASSSDSRGNGSPLHF. Written as DNA, the CDR3 is TGCGCCAGCAGCTCCGATAGTAGAGGCAACGGTTCACCCCTCCACTTT.

This clonotype was recorded many times. This chain joins TRBV29-1 and TRBJ1-5; D gene ambiguous. The V end lost 4 bases, the J end lost 2 bases, and 6 bases lay between the germline ends. The CDR3 spans 12 residues. Germline V gives CDR1 SQVTM, CDR2 ANQGSEA. As DNA, the CDR3 is TGCAGCGTTGCAGAACGCAATCAGCCCCAGCATTTT. Protein product: CSVAERNQPQHF.

This clonotype was counted between two and nine times. The CDR3 loop reads CASSGVTSGYTDTQYF. The CDR3 coding sequence is TGTGCCAGCTCGGGGGTGACTAGCGGGTACACAGATACGCAGTATTTT. V usage is TRBV2 and J usage is TRBJ2-3; the match to TRBD2 covers 10 bases. CDR1 is SNHLY, CDR2 FYNNEI, per germline. V gave up 8 bases and J gave up 2 bases; unmatched junction bases: 10. CDR3 length equals 16 residues.

This chain joins TRBV7-8 and TRBJ1-1; the match to TRBD1 covers 10 bases. J lost 6 bases, V lost 0 bases, and 1 base had no gene match. The germline V gene encodes CDR1 SGHVS and CDR2 FQNEAQ. The length of the CDR3 is 14 residues. CDR3 amino acids: CASSLAGTGAEAFF. The CDR3 DNA sequence: TGTGCCAGCAGCTTAGCGGGGACAGGGGCTGAAGCTTTCTTT.

The chain uses TRBV3-1 and TRBJ1-6, with D tentatively TRBD1 (5 bases). This CDR3 has 14 amino acids. Trimming stripped 0 bases from V and 14 bases from J, with 14 bases between. Germline-derived CDR1 and CDR2 are LGHDT and YNNKEL (reference sequence). The CDR3 loop reads CASSQESRSGTLHF. CDR3 in DNA: TGTGCCAGCAGCCAAGAGTCCAGGTCAGGGACCCTCCACTTT.

This clonotype was recorded many times. V gene TRBV10-3 combines with J gene TRBJ1-2, with D possibly TRBD1 on 6 matching bases. This CDR3 comprises 15 residues. V shed 4 bases and J shed 7 bases, with 19 bases lying between them. CDR1 is ENHRY and CDR2 is SYGVKD in the germline V gene. Written as DNA, the CDR3 is TGTGCCATCAGTGTCGGGGGCGCAGGGAAAGCTGGCTACACCTTC. Its protein is CAISVGGAGKAGYTF.

This clonotype was picked up many times. This rearrangement joins TRBV10-3 to TRBJ2-7; TRBD1 aligns across 7 bases. Germline loops: CDR1 ENHRY, CDR2 SYGVKD. Trimming at V came to 10 bases and at J to 5 bases, leaving 11 bases not matched to a gene. The CDR3 contains 13 residues. The CDR3 here is CATAVRGRNEQYF. CDR3 DNA sequence: TGTGCCACCGCGGTTAGGGGGCGGAACGAGCAGTACTTC.

This clonotype was seen ten or more times. The chain combines TRBV10-3 with TRBJ2-3; 12 positions agree with TRBD2. CDR1 ENHRY and CDR2 SYGVKD come from the germline V gene. V lost 4 bases, J lost 2 bases, and 4 bases stayed unmatched. This CDR3 has 16 residues. CDR3: CAISGLAGDFTDTQYF. The DNA for the CDR3 is TGTGCCATCAGTGGACTAGCGGGAGACTTCACAGATACGCAGTATTTT.

This chain connects TRBV25-1 to TRBJ2-7; TRBD1 matches 8 bases. CDR3 length: 12 amino acids. J gave up 5 bases and V 4 bases, and 1 base lay outside the gene matches. Germline-derived CDR1 and CDR2 are MGHDK and SYGVNS. Written as DNA, the CDR3 is TGTGCCAGCAGTGTGACAGGGGACGAGCAGTACTTC. Its translation is CASSVTGDEQYF.

This clonotype was seen a few times. The gene calls are TRBV5-1 and TRBJ2-5, with 8 nucleotides matching TRBD2. Germline CDR1 reads SGHRS; CDR2 reads YFSETQ. The CDR3 is 14 amino acids. Losses at the gene ends were 5 bases for V and 2 bases for J; bases not matched to a gene: 5. CDR3 DNA: TGCGCCAGCAGGTCTGTAGCGGGACAAGAGACCCAGTACTTC. It encodes CASRSVAGQETQYF.

The chain couples TRBV9 to TRBJ2-1; D is undetermined. The V and J ends lost 2 bases and 7 bases respectively, with 13 bases between them. Germline V gene lookup returns CDR1 SGDLS and CDR2 YYNGEE. The CDR3 covers 14 residues. Here the CDR3 DNA reads TGTGCCAGCAGCGTTCGGTTCGAGGTAAATGAGCAGTTCTTC. Its protein product is CASSVRFEVNEQFF.

This clonotype was found many times. The chain recombines TRBV28 with TRBJ2-7; possibly TRBD1 or TRBD2 for D (5 bases each). CDR1 and CDR2 from the germline V gene are MDHEN and SYDVKM. Trimming cost V 7 bases and J 5 bases, with 12 bases left between them. The CDR3 is made up of 12 amino acids. CDR3 DNA sequence: TGTGCCAGCACTAGGGACCGGCACGAGCAGTACTTC. Translating gives CASTRDRHEQYF.